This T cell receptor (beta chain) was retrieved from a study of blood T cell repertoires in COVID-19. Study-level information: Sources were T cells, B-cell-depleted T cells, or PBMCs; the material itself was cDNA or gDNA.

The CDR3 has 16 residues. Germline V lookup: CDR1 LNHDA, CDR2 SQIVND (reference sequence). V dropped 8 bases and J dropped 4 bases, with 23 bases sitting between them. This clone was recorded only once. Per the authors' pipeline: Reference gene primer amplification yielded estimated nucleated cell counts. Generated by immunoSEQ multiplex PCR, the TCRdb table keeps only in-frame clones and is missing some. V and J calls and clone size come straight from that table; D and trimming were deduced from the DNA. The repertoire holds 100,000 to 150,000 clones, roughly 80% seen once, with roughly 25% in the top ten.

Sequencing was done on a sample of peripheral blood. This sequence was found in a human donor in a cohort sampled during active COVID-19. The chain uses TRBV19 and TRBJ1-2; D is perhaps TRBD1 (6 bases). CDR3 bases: TGTGCCAGTGCTGATCCGGGACACCCTGGCGGCTATGGCTACACCTTC. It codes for CASADPGHPGGYGYTF.